This T cell receptor (beta chain) was observed in a study of control samples from healthy donors and cancer patients. The protocol was immunoSEQ multiplex PCR, while the TCRdb copy is restricted to in-frame clones and leaves out a portion. The sample gives more than 95,000 clones, more than 75% of which show up once; under 2.5% is in the top ten. Germline V gene data show CDR1 as SGDLS and CDR2 as YYNGEE. This CDR3 contains 14 residues. Deletions cut 0 bases from V and 5 bases from J, with 12 bases between. The rearrangement links TRBV9 to TRBJ2-7, with a tentative D call TRBD1 (6 bases). This receptor was identified in an older woman in good health. Sequencing input: blood. CDR3 DNA: TGTGCCAGCAGCGTAGACCCAGGGGACGACGAGCAGTACTTC. Its protein product is CASSVDPGDDEQYF.